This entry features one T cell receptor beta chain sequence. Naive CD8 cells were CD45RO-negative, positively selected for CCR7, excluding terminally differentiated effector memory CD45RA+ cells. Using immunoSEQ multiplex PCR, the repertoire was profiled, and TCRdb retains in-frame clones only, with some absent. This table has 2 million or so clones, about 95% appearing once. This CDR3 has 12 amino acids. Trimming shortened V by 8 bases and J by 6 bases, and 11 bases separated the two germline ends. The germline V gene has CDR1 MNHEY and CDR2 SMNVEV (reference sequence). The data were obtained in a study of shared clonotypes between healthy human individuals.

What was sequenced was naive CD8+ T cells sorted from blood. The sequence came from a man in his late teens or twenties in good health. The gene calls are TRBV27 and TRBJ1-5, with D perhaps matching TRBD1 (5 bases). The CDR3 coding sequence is TGTGCCAGCTCAGGGTTCGGTCAGCCCCAGCATTTT. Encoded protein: CASSGFGQPQHF.